This T cell receptor (beta chain) was found in a study of tumor-infiltrating lymphocytes in primary liver carcinoma. General study results and limits: A significantly higher top-250-clone fraction was recorded for tumors than for blood (p = 0.039).

A primer matching the constant region was used to make TCR beta cDNA from 500 to 650 ng of total RNA. Three nested multiplex PCR rounds of slightly modified ARM-PCR generated TCR beta libraries. For approximately 10 cycles apiece, the opening two PCR rounds ran with TRBV1-TRBV30 forward primers and a C-beta reverse primer. From the multiplex PCR reads, TCRdb called clonotypes with MiXCR, one entry per CDR3 protein. The sample lists roughly 30,000 distinct CDR3 sequences, around two thirds occurring once. For each extraction, RNA and DNA were obtained together from approximately 20-30 mg of unsorted bulk tissue. Resection treated the patients' primary liver carcinoma. Samples were taken from five separate regions (per tumor). This clonotype came up a few times. Its antigen is undetermined. The CDR3 totals 13 residues. The germline gives CDR1 SGHAT, CDR2 FQNNGV. V dropped 5 bases and J dropped 6 bases, with 8 bases sitting between them.

Sequenced sample: liver tumor tissue from sampling region 3. Subset: tumor region T3, left-lateral pole. The rearrangement joins TRBV11-2 to TRBJ1-6; D call uncertain. The clonotype comes from a woman aged 25 to 45 with primary liver carcinoma and hepatitis B virus infection. DNA of the CDR3: TGTGCCAGCAGCCTAACGTCTAATTCACCCCTCCACTTT. The encoded protein is CASSLTSNSPLHF.